The rows below give T cell receptor beta chains drawn from one sample of a study of OX40 agonist ivuxolimab in advanced cancers. Assay: immunoSEQ multiplex PCR; the TCRdb copy retains only in-frame clones and omits some. The data show over 100,000 clones, about nine tenths seen once. The specimen was CD4+ or CD8+ T cells sorted from blood, collected in a trial of the OX40 agonist ivuxolimab. These receptor sequences come from an adult with an advanced solid tumor such as melanoma, head and neck, liver or kidney cancer. Both conserved end residues are part of each CDR3. D genes are given only for firm matches. Clone size is stated in some rows and not others, as once, few, many or a class when expanded.

J,length,size,D,V,CDR3,DNA
TRBJ2-1,14,once,NA,TRBV7-3,CASSPNPQGNEQFF,TGTGCCAGCAGCCCCAATCCCCAGGGGAATGAGCAGTTCTTC
TRBJ2-7,13,NA,NA,TRBV15,CATSRDSLGKQYF,TGTGCCACCAGCAGAGATAGCTTGGGGAAGCAGTACTTC
TRBJ1-2,11,NA,NA,TRBV20-1,CSARPNYGYTF,TGCAGTGCTAGACCTAACTATGGCTACACCTTC
TRBJ1-6,14,NA,NA,TRBV30,CAWGGSSYNSPLHF,TGTGCCTGGGGCGGGAGCTCCTATAATTCACCCCTCCACTTT
TRBJ1-5,14,NA,NA,TRBV18,CASSPGADNQPQHF,TGTGCCAGCTCACCAGGAGCGGATAATCAGCCCCAGCATTTT
TRBJ2-3,17,NA,TRBD2,TRBV7-7,CASSLGVAGTSTDTQYF,TGTGCTAGCAGCTTAGGGGTAGCGGGGACAAGCACAGATACGCAGTATTTT
TRBJ2-1,14,NA,NA,TRBV5-1,CASNRDSSYNEQFF,TGCGCCAGCAACCGTGACAGCTCCTACAATGAGCAGTTCTTC
TRBJ2-6,14,NA,NA,TRBV6-6,CANIDSSGANVLTF,TGTGCCAACATAGACTCCTCTGGGGCCAACGTCCTGACTTTC
TRBJ2-7,13,NA,TRBD1,TRBV11-2,CASSGDRVHEQYF,TGTGCCAGCAGCGGTGACAGGGTCCACGAGCAGTACTTC
TRBJ2-5,14,NA,NA,TRBV13,CASSLGHSGETQYF,TGTGCCAGCAGCCTGGGACACTCGGGGGAGACCCAGTACTTC
TRBJ1-2,15,few,TRBD1,TRBV7-2,CASSLGLTGGYGYTF,TGTGCCAGCAGCTTAGGGTTGACAGGGGGCTATGGCTACACCTTC
TRBJ2-5,14,NA,NA,TRBV27,CASRSTWDRETQYF,TGTGCCAGCAGGTCCACTTGGGATCGGGAGACCCAGTACTTC
TRBJ2-1,16,once,TRBD2,TRBV5-1,CASSLAVSGSGDEQFF,TGCGCCAGCAGCTTGGCAGTTAGCGGGAGTGGGGATGAGCAGTTCTTC
TRBJ1-1,13,NA,NA,TRBV27,CASSYSAYTEAFF,TGTGCCAGCAGTTACAGCGCTTACACTGAAGCTTTCTTT
TRBJ2-2,13,NA,NA,TRBV28,CASTQLNTGELFF,TGTGCCAGCACCCAACTTAACACCGGGGAGCTGTTTTTT
TRBJ2-2,14,NA,NA,TRBV6-5,CASSYSTNTGELFF,TGTGCCAGCAGTTACTCAACGAACACCGGGGAGCTGTTTTTT
TRBJ2-3,13,NA,NA,TRBV5-4,CASSPELTDTQYF,TGTGCCAGCAGCCCCGAGCTCACAGATACGCAGTATTTT
TRBJ1-2,14,NA,TRBD1,TRBV7-9,CASSKRGLFYGYTF,TGTGCCAGCAGCAAGAGGGGGCTTTTCTATGGCTACACCTTC
TRBJ1-5,14,once,NA,TRBV28,CASSLVSSNQPQHF,TGTGCCAGCAGTTTAGTCAGTAGCAATCAGCCCCAGCATTTT
TRBJ2-2,16,NA,TRBD2,TRBV5-4,CASSLPGLALAGELFF,TGTGCCAGCAGCTTACCGGGACTAGCGTTAGCCGGGGAGCTGTTTTTT
TRBJ1-2,14,once,TRBD1,TRBV5-1,CASSLTTGYHGYTF,TGCGCCAGCAGCCTTACGACAGGGTATCATGGCTACACCTTC
TRBJ1-3,15,NA,TRBD1,TRBV5-1,CASSWDRGRGNTIYF,TGCGCCAGCAGCTGGGACAGGGGGCGAGGAAACACCATATATTTT
TRBJ1-1,15,NA,TRBD1,TRBV28,CASSSGQGSYTEAFF,TGTGCCAGCAGTTCCGGACAGGGAAGTTACACTGAAGCTTTCTTT
TRBJ2-1,14,NA,NA,TRBV9,CASSSRAQNNEQFF,TGTGCCAGCAGCAGTCGGGCCCAAAACAATGAGCAGTTCTTC
TRBJ2-7,15,NA,NA,TRBV28,CASSSHGTAGSEQYF,TGTGCCAGCAGTTCACATGGGACCGCTGGGAGCGAGCAGTACTTC
TRBJ2-3,15,NA,TRBD2,TRBV5-1,CASNSGTSGMDTQYF,TGCGCCAGCAACTCCGGGACTAGCGGGATGGATACGCAGTATTTT
TRBJ2-1,16,NA,TRBD2,TRBV28,CASSAEVRTRDNEQFF,TGTGCCAGCAGCGCCGAGGTACGGACTAGAGACAATGAGCAGTTCTTC
TRBJ1-2,16,NA,NA,TRBV5-4,CASSLGVLRRFYGYTF,TGTGCCAGCAGCTTGGGAGTTTTGAGGAGATTCTATGGCTACACCTTC
TRBJ1-6,12,NA,NA,TRBV2,CASTHRDSPLHF,TGTGCCAGCACCCACAGGGATTCACCCCTCCACTTT
TRBJ2-7,14,NA,TRBD1,TRBV28,CASSIQGVRGEQYF,TGTGCCAGCAGTATACAGGGGGTAAGGGGCGAGCAGTACTTC
TRBJ2-2,15,NA,TRBD2,TRBV7-3,CASSQTSADTGELFF,TGTGCCAGCAGCCAAACTAGCGCAGACACCGGGGAGCTGTTTTTT
TRBJ2-1,19,NA,TRBD2,TRBV2,CASLPEGLAGGVFRNEQFF,TGTGCCAGCCTACCCGAGGGACTAGCGGGAGGCGTTTTCCGCAATGAGCAGTTCTTC
TRBJ1-1,16,NA,NA,TRBV15,CATSIWGGSINTEAFF,TGTGCCACCAGCATCTGGGGAGGATCAATTAACACTGAAGCTTTCTTT
TRBJ2-5,17,NA,TRBD1,TRBV12-5,CASGLVSGTGRRETQYF,TGTGCTAGTGGTTTGGTATCCGGGACAGGGCGTCGGGAGACCCAGTACTTC
TRBJ2-4,15,NA,NA,TRBV7-2,CASSLGAGLGDIQYF,TGTGCCAGCAGCTTAGGGGCAGGGCTAGGCGACATTCAGTACTTC
TRBJ2-1,13,NA,TRBD2,TRBV30,CAWSASGSHEQFF,TGTGCCTGGAGCGCGAGCGGGAGTCATGAGCAGTTCTTC
TRBJ2-7,16,NA,NA,TRBV5-4,CASSLEGKASGYEQYF,TGTGCCAGCAGCCTAGAGGGGAAAGCATCAGGGTACGAGCAGTACTTC
TRBJ1-1,17,NA,TRBD1,TRBV28,CASSSGTAGGINTEAFF,TGTGCCAGCAGTTCCGGGACAGCCGGGGGGATTAACACTGAAGCTTTCTTT